The next 26 T cell receptor beta chains were all read from a single sample in a study of human T cells and chemical hapten exposure. Time point in this sample: patch test 1, 2 weeks after DPC sensitization. Specified treatment: therapeutic diphenylcyclopropenone sensitization with weekly scalp DPC. TCRdb re-analysed the RACE reads in MiXCR, keeping a single row per CDR3 protein. The sample holds 80,000 to 100,000 distinct CDR3 sequences; 9.5% to 15% are singletons and the top ten take roughly 2.1%. The source material was whole blood, sampled in connection with sensitization to the hapten diphenylcyclopropenone (DPC). These receptors were taken from a woman aged 40 to 55 with alopecia areata. Some clones in this sample may be carry-over from other donors' samples.

The sample holds a few counts of this clonotype. The chain is built from TRBV29-1 and TRBJ2-5; TRBD1 or TRBD2 may be the D gene (6 bases each). This CDR3 comprises 12 residues. Trimming shortened V by 3 bases and J by 4 bases, and 9 bases separated the two germline ends. Germline V gene sequence: CDR1 SQVTM, CDR2 ANQGSEA. CDR3 nucleotide sequence: TGCAGCGTTGACGGGGGCCGAGAGACCCAGTACTTC. Its translation: CSVDGGRETQYF. The full variable domain, rest sourced from reference TRBV29-1 and TRBJ2-5, is SAVISQKPSRDICQRGTSLTIQCQVDSQVTMMFWYRQQPGQSLTLIATANQGSEATYESGFVIDKFPISRPNLTFSTLTVSNMSPEDSSIYLCSVDGGRETQYFGPGTRLLVL.

This clonotype was detected a few times. The chain links TRBV20-1 to TRBJ1-4; the D gene is possibly TRBD1 (6 bases). Germline V gives CDR1 DFQATT, CDR2 SNEGSKA (reference sequence). V was pared by 0 bases and J by 7 bases, with 12 bases between. CDR3 size: 14 residues. The CDR3 sequence is CSARDPGRGEKLFF. The CDR3 DNA is TGCAGTGCTAGAGATCCGGGCAGGGGTGAAAAACTGTTTTTT.

The gene calls are TRBV5-1 and TRBJ1-2; TRBD1 might be the D (6 bases). With 0 bases removed from V and 6 bases from J, the gap between germline ends came to 12 bases. This CDR3 comprises 14 residues. Germline CDR1 and CDR2: SGHRS and YFSETQ. The CDR3: CASSLVGATDGYTF. CDR3 coding DNA: TGCGCCAGCAGCTTGGTGGGGGCGACGGATGGCTACACCTTC. The full variable domain, with the rest looked up from reference TRBV5-1 and TRBJ1-2, is KAGVTQTPRYLIKTRGQQVTLSCSPISGHRSVSWYQQTPGQGLQFLFEYFSETQRNKGNFPGRFSGRQFSNSRSEMNVSTLELGDSALYLCASSLVGATDGYTFGSGTRLTVV.

This clonotype appeared many times. The J gene is TRBJ2-2, the V gene TRBV27; D is ambiguous. The CDR3 runs to 16 residues. Trimming cost V 5 bases and J 2 bases, with 15 bases left between them. The germline CDR1 and CDR2 sequences are MNHEY and SMNVEV (reference sequence). In nucleotides, the CDR3 is TGTGCCAGCAGTCCCAACGGCCGAGGCAACACCGGGGAGCTGTTTTTT. Protein sequence: CASSPNGRGNTGELFF.

Many counts were recorded for this clonotype. This chain links TRBV23-1 with TRBJ2-1; D is ambiguous. TRBV23-1 is an ORF, with its function uncertain. The CDR3 length is 8 residues. Trimming shortened V by 5 bases and J by 15 bases, and 5 bases separated the two germline ends. The CDR3 DNA is TGCGCCAGCAGTTGGGGGTTCTTC. Encoded protein: CASSWGFF.

This rearrangement joins TRBV7-2 to TRBJ2-7; D may be TRBD1 or TRBD2 (5 bases each). Trimming took off 7 bases at V and 4 bases at J, with 17 bases between the two ends. This CDR3 region has 14 residues. In germline, CDR1 is SGHTA, CDR2 FQGNSA. CDR3 DNA: TGTGCCAGCAATAGGGGAACGGGAAGGTACGAGCAGTACTTC. Translated, it gives CASNRGTGRYEQYF.

This CDR3 reads CASSPSPDTQYF. The CDR3 nucleotides read TGTGCCAGCAGCCCTTCCCCAGATACGCAGTATTTT. The chain joins TRBV6-6 to TRBJ2-3; D remains unclear. Germline CDR1 and CDR2: MNHNY and SVGAGI (reference sequence). This CDR3 has 12 amino acids. Trimming took 6 bases from V and 4 from J, leaving 8 bases between them.

This clonotype was counted between two and nine times. The chain joins TRBV7-2 to TRBJ2-1; 9 bases align to TRBD2. V lost 3 bases and J lost 8; bases outside the gene matches: 11. The V gene's germline CDR1 is SGHTA and CDR2 FQGNSA. CDR3 length: 16 residues. The chain's CDR3 is CASSLSGTSRGDEQFF. DNA for the CDR3: TGTGCCAGCAGCTTGTCCGGGACTAGCAGGGGTGATGAGCAGTTCTTC.

The table lists this clonotype with a few counts. The rearrangement uses TRBV29-1 and TRBJ2-5; 7 nucleotides align to TRBD1. The J segment lost 6 bases and the V segment lost 6 bases, leaving 7 bases of the junction unmatched. There are 12 residues in the CDR3. CDR1 is SQVTM, CDR2 ANQGSEA, per germline. CDR3 region: CSVLGQSQTQYF. DNA of the CDR3: TGCAGCGTCCTGGGACAGAGCCAGACCCAGTACTTC.

This clonotype appeared a few times. This chain connects TRBV9 to TRBJ2-1, with D possibly TRBD1 on 5 matching bases. CDR1 and CDR2 (germline): SGDLS, YYNGEE. This CDR3 has 16 residues. V was trimmed by 0 bases and J by 0 bases, leaving 10 bases between them. The DNA for the CDR3 is TGTGCCAGCAGCGTAGCTGGGGCGAGCTCCTACAATGAGCAGTTCTTC. The encoded protein is CASSVAGASSYNEQFF.

This clonotype was seen at least ten times. The J gene is TRBJ1-1, the V gene TRBV11-2, with D unresolved. The CDR3 totals 14 residues. Looked up from germline, CDR1 is SGHAT and CDR2 is FQNNGV. V gave up 0 bases and J gave up 1 base, with 6 bases separating them. The CDR3 DNA reads as TGTGCCAGCAGCTTAGACGGATGGAACACTGAAGCTTTCTTT. Translating it yields CASSLDGWNTEAFF.

In DNA, the CDR3 is TGCAGCGTTGGGACAGCTGAGAACACTGAAGCTTTCTTT. Its translation is CSVGTAENTEAFF. This chain connects TRBV29-1 to TRBJ1-1; D is perhaps TRBD1 (6 bases). The CDR3 is 13 residues long. Germline V gene lookup returns CDR1 SQVTM and CDR2 ANQGSEA. V gave up 4 bases and J gave up 1 base, with 10 bases separating them.

The V and J genes are TRBV24-1 and TRBJ2-3; unclear D gene. The germline CDR1 and CDR2 sequences are KGHDR and SFDVKD. The CDR3 has 14 residues. V lost 3 bases to trimming and J lost 1 base, with 7 bases between them. Written as DNA, the CDR3 is TGTGCCACCAGTGATGTGAGAGGCACAGATACGCAGTATTTT. Its protein product is CATSDVRGTDTQYF.

This clonotype occurred a few times. The gene calls are TRBV20-1 and TRBJ1-1; D uncertain. The CDR3 totals 12 residues. V was trimmed by 3 bases and J by 4 bases, leaving 9 bases between them. Germline V lookup: CDR1 DFQATT, CDR2 SNEGSKA (reference sequence). The DNA of the CDR3 is TGCAGTGCTAGGAAACTCGGCACTGAAGCTTTCTTT. Translation: CSARKLGTEAFF.

J is TRBJ1-5 and V is TRBV7-9; D not resolved. The CDR3 has 13 amino acids. CDR1 is SEHNR and CDR2 is FQNEAQ in the germline V gene (reference sequence). V was pared by 5 bases and J by 5 bases, with 10 bases between. The CDR3 DNA sequence: TGTGCCAGCAGCCCCGGGGAGTATCAGCCCCAGCATTTT. It is translated as CASSPGEYQPQHF.

Concerning this clonotype itself: Since a much larger clone is just one base distant, this may be a read error. The gene calls are TRBV6-1 and TRBJ2-3; TRBD2 might be the D (6 bases). Germline V gene data show CDR1 as MNHNS and CDR2 as SASEGT. The length of the CDR3 is 14 residues. The DNA for the CDR3 is TGTGTCAGCCGAGAGCGGGCGGGGTCAGATACGCAGTATTTT. As protein: CVSRERAGSDTQYF.

This clonotype was observed a handful of times. This chain joins TRBV2 and TRBJ1-2, with D tentatively TRBD1 (5 bases). There are 13 residues in the CDR3. V lost 6 bases and J lost 4, with 12 bases in between. Germline CDR1 and CDR2: SNHLY and FYNNEI. The CDR3 DNA sequence: TGTGCCAGCAGAGATGACAGCTCCTATGGCTACACCTTC. Translated, it gives CASRDDSSYGYTF.

V and J are TRBV3-1 and TRBJ2-2, with a tentative D call TRBD2 (5 bases). V was cut by 8 bases and J by 3 bases, with 28 bases left in between. Germline V CDR1 and CDR2: LGHDT, YNNKEL (reference sequence). The CDR3 is 19 residues long. The CDR3 bases are TGTGCCAGCCACCCTAGATCTAGCCGAAGGACGGGGTACACCGGGGAGCTGTTTTTT. Its protein product is CASHPRSSRRTGYTGELFF.

The J gene is TRBJ2-5, the V gene TRBV6-6, with D perhaps matching TRBD1 (6 bases). V gave up 6 bases and J gave up 5 bases, with 13 bases separating them. CDR3 length equals 13 residues. Per germline, CDR1 MNHNY and CDR2 SVGAGI (reference sequence). In DNA form, the CDR3 reads TGTGCCAGCAGGACGACAGGTAGCGAGACCCAGTACTTC. As protein: CASRTTGSETQYF.

This clonotype was found many times. This chain uses TRBV9 with TRBJ2-7; 7 nucleotides align to TRBD2. The CDR3 length is 16 residues. Unmatched junction bases numbered 13, after V lost 3 bases and J lost 4 bases. Germline V gives CDR1 SGDLS, CDR2 YYNGEE. CDR3 coding DNA: TGTGCCAGCAGCGCGGGTGGTGGCGGGAGTAGGTACGAGCAGTACTTC. It encodes CASSAGGGGSRYEQYF.

The chain is built from TRBV9 and TRBJ2-1, with a possible D match to TRBD2 (5 bases). Germline CDR1 and CDR2: SGDLS and YYNGEE. V shed 4 bases and J shed 6 bases, with 20 bases lying between them. CDR3 size: 16 residues. This chain's CDR3 is CASSLPRNLAGNEQFF. CDR3 coding DNA: TGTGCCAGCAGCCTCCCCCGTAACCTCGCGGGCAATGAGCAGTTCTTC.

There are many counts of this clonotype. One junction end disagrees with the germline gene, perhaps due to a read error. This chain joins TRBV12-3 or TRBV12-4 and TRBJ1-2; TRBD1 agrees at 11 bases. The CDR3 contains 15 residues. As DNA, the CDR3 is TGTGCCAGCAGTTTGTCCGGGACAGGGGGGATTCATAACGCCTTC. Translating gives CASSLSGTGGIHNAF.

Only a few counts were recorded for this clonotype. The chain links TRBV12-3 or TRBV12-4 to TRBJ2-2; 13 bases are a match to TRBD2. This CDR3 region has 17 residues. V gave up 6 bases and J gave up 6 bases; unmatched junction bases: 10. The CDR3 DNA sequence: TGTGCCAGCAGACCCCCGACTAGCGGGAGGAGGGCCGGGGAGCTGTTTTTT. Encoded protein: CASRPPTSGRRAGELFF.

This clonotype was observed a single time. This sequence joins TRBV28 and TRBJ2-7; 7 bases are shared with TRBD1. Germline CDR1 and CDR2: MDHEN and SYDVKM. With 3 bases clipped from V and 6 bases from J, the junction kept 5 bases outside the gene matches. The CDR3 contains 13 residues. The CDR3 reads CASSFDRAVEQYF. CDR3 DNA sequence: TGTGCCAGCAGTTTTGACAGGGCGGTCGAGCAGTACTTC.

This chain joins TRBV27 and TRBJ2-1; D may be TRBD1 or TRBD2 (5 bases each). The CDR3 is made up of 14 amino acids. The germline gives CDR1 MNHEY, CDR2 SMNVEV (reference sequence). V gave up 5 bases and J gave up 12 bases, with 20 bases separating them. CDR3: CASSPLGPGTVQFF. In DNA form, the CDR3 reads TGTGCCAGCAGTCCCCTGGGACCGGGTACGGTGCAGTTCTTC.

This clonotype was counted ten times or more. The CDR3 DNA follows: TGTGCCAGCTGCCGGGACAGGCAAGAGACCCAGTACTTC. The encoded protein is CASCRDRQETQYF. The chain couples TRBV2 to TRBJ2-5; 8 bases agree with TRBD1. The CDR3 consists of 13 residues. J lost 2 bases, V lost 8 bases, and 4 bases had no gene match. In germline, CDR1 is SNHLY, CDR2 FYNNEI. The entire variable domain, with the rest obtained from reference TRBV2 and TRBJ2-5, is as follows: EPEVTQTPSHQVTQMGQEVILRCVPISNHLYFYWYRQILGQKVEFLVSFYNNEISEKSEIFDDQFSVERPDGSNFTLKIRSTKLEDSAMYFCASCRDRQETQYFGPGTRLLVL.